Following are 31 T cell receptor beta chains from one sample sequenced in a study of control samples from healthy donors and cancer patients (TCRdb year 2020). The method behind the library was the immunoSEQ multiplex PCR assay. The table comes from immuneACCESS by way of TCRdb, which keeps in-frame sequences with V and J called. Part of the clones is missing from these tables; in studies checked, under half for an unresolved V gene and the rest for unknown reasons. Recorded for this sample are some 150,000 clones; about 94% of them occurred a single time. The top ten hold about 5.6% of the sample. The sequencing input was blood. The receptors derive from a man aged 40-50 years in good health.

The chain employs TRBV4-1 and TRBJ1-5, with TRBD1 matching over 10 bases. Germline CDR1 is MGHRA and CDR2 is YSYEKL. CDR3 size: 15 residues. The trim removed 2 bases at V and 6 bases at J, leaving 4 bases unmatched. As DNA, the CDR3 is TGCGCCAGCAGCCAATCCGGGACAGGGGTTCAGCCCCAGCATTTT. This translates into CASSQSGTGVQPQHF.

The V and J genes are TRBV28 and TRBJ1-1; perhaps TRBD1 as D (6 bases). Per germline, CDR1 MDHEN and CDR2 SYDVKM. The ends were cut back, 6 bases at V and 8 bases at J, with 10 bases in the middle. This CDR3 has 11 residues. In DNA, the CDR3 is TGTGCCAGCAGAGAAGGGACAGAAGCTTTCTTT. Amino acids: CASREGTEAFF.

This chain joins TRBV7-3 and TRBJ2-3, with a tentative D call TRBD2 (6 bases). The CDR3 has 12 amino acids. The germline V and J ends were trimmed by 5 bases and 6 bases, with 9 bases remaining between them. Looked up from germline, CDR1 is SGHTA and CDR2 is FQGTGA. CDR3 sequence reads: CASSHGGDTQYF. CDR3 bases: TGTGCCAGCAGCCACGGAGGGGATACGCAGTATTTT.

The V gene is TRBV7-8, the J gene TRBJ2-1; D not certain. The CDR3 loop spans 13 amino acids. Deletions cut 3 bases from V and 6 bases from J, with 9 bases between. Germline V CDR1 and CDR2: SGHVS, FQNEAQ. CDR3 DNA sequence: TGTGCCAGCAGCTTGTCATCAGTCAATGAGCAGTTCTTC. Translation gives CASSLSSVNEQFF.

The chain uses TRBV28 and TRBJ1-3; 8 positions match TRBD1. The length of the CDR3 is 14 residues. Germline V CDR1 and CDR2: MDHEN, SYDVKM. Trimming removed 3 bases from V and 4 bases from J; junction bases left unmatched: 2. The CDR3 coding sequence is TGTGCCAGCAGTTTCAGGGGGCTCGGAAACACCATATATTTT. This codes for CASSFRGLGNTIYF.

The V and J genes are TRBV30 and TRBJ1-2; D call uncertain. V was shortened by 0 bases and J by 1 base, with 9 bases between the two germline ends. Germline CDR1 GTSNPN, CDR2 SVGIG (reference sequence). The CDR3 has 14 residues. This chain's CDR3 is CAWSVGRVNYGYTF. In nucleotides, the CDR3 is TGTGCCTGGAGTGTTGGCAGAGTTAACTATGGCTACACCTTC.

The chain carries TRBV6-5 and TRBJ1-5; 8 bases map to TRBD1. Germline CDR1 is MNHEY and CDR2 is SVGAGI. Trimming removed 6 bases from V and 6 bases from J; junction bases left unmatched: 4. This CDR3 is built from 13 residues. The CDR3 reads CASRQGGGQPQHF. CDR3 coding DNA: TGTGCCAGCAGACAGGGGGGGGGTCAGCCCCAGCATTTT.

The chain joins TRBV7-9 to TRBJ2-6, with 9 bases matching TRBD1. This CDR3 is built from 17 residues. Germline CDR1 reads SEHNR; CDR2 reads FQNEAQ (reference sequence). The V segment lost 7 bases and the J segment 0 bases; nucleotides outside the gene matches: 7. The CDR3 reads CASTTGQGTSGANVLTF. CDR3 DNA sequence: TGTGCCAGCACCACGGGACAGGGAACCTCTGGGGCCAACGTCCTGACTTTC.

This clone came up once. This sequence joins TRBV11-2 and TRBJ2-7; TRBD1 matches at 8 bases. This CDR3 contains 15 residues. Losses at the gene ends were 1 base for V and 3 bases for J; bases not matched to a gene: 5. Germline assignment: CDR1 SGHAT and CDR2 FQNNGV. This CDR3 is CASSLGQGAYYEQYF. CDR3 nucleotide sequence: TGTGCCAGCAGCTTAGGGCAGGGGGCTTACTACGAGCAGTACTTC.

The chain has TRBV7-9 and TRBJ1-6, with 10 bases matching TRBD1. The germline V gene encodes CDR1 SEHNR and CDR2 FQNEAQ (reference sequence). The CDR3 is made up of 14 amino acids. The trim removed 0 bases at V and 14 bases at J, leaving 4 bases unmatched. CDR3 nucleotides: TGTGCCAGCAGCTTAGCGGGGGACAGGGGAACCCTCCACTTT. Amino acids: CASSLAGDRGTLHF.

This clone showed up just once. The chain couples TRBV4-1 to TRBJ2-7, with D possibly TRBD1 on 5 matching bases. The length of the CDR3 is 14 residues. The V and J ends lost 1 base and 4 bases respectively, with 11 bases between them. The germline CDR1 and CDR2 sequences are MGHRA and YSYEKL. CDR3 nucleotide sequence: TGCGCCAGCAGCCAAGGAGATAGGGGATACGAGCAGTACTTC. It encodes CASSQGDRGYEQYF.

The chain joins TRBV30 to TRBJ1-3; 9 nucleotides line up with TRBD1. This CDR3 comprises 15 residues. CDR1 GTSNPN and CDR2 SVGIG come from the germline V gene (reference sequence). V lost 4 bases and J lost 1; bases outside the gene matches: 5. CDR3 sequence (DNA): TGTGCCTGGACTGGACAGGGGAAATCTGGAAACACCATATATTTT. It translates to CAWTGQGKSGNTIYF.

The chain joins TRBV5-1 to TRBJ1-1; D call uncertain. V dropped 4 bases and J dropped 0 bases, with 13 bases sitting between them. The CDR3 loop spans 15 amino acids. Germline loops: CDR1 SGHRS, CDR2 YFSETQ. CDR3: CASSLNPTVNTEAFF. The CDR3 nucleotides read TGCGCCAGCAGCCTTAACCCGACGGTGAACACTGAAGCTTTCTTT.

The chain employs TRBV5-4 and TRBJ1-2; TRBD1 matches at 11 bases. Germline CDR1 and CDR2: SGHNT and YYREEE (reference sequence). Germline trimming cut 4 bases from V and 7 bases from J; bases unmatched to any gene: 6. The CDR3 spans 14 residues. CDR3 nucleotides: TGTGCCAGCAGCATAAGGACAGGGGGCTTTGGCTACACCTTC. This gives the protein CASSIRTGGFGYTF.

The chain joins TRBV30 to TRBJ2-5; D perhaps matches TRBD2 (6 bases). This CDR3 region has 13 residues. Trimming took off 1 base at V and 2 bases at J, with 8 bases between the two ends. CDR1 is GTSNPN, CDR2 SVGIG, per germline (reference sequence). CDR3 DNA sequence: TGTGCCTGGAGTGGGGGACTGCAAGAGACCCAGTACTTC. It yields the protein CAWSGGLQETQYF.

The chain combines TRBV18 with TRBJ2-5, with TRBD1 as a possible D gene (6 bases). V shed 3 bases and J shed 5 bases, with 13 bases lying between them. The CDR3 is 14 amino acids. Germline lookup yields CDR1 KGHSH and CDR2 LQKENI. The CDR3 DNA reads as TGTGCCAGCTCACCTCCGGCAGGGGCGGAGACCCAGTACTTC. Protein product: CASSPPAGAETQYF.

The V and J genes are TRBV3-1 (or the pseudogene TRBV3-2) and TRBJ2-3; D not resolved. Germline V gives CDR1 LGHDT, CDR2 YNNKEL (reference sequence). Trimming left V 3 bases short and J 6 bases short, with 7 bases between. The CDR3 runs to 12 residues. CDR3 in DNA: TGTGCCAGCAGCCACTCCGGGGATACGCAGTATTTT. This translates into CASSHSGDTQYF.

CDR3 bases: TGTGCCAGCAGCTCCCCAGGGCGCAATTCACCCCTCCACTTT. Translated, it gives CASSSPGRNSPLHF. The rearrangement links TRBV7-6 to TRBJ1-6; D is perhaps TRBD1 (5 bases). This CDR3 region has 14 residues. Trimming cost V 4 bases and J 7 bases, with 11 bases left between them. CDR1 is SGHVS, CDR2 FNYEAQ, per germline.

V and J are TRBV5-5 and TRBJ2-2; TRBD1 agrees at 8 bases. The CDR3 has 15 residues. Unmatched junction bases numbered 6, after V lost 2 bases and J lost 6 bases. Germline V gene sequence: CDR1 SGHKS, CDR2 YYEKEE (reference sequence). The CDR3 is CASSFSTGASGELFF. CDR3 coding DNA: TGTGCCAGCAGCTTCTCGACAGGGGCATCCGGGGAGCTGTTTTTT.

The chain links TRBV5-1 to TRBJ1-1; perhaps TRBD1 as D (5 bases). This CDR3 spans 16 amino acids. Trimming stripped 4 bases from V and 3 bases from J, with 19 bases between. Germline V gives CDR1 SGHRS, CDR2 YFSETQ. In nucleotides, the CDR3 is TGCGCCAGCAGCCGAAGGGCAGGCGCGGGGGACACTGAAGCTTTCTTT. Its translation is CASSRRAGAGDTEAFF.

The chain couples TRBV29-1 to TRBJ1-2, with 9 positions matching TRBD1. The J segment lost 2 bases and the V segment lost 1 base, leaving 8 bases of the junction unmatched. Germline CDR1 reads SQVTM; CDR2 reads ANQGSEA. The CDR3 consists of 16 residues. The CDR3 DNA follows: TGCAGCGTTGAAGCATTGACAGGGGGATTAAACTATGGCTACACCTTC. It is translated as CSVEALTGGLNYGYTF.

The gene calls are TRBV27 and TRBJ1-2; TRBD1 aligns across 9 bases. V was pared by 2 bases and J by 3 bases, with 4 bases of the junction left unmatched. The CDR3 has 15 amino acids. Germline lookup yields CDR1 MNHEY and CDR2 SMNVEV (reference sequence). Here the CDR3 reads CASSLKGQGHYGYTF. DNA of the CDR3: TGTGCCAGCAGTTTAAAAGGACAGGGGCACTATGGCTACACCTTC.

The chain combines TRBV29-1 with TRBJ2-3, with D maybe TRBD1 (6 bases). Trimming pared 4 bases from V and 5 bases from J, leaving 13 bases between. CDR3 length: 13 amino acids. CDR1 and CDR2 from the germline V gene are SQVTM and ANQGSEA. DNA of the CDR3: TGCAGCGTTGGGGACACCTCTCTAGATACGCAGTATTTT. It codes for CSVGDTSLDTQYF.

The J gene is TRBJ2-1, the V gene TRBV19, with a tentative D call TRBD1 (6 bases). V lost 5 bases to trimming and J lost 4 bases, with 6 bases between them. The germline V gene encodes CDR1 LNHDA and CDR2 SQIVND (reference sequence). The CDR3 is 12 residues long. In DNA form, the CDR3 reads TGTGCCAGTAGTGACAGGTACAATGAGCAGTTCTTC. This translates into CASSDRYNEQFF.

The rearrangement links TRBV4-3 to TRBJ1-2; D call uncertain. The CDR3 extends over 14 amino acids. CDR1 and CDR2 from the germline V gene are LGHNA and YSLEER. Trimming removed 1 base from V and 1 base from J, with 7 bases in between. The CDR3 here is CASSQGLLNYGYTF. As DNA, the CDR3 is TGCGCCAGCAGCCAAGGTCTCCTTAACTATGGCTACACCTTC.

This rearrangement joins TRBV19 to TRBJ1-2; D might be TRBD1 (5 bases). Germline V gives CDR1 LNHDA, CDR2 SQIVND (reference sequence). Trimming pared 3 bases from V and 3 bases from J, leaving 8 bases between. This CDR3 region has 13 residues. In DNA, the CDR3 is TGTGCCAGTAGTATGGGACGTGACTATGGCTACACCTTC. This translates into CASSMGRDYGYTF.

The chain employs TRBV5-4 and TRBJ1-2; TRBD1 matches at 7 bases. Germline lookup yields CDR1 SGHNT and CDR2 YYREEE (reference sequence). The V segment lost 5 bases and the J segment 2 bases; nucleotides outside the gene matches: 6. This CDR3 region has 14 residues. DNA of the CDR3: TGTGCCAGCAGTCGGGACAGCTTAAACTATGGCTACACCTTC. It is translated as CASSRDSLNYGYTF.

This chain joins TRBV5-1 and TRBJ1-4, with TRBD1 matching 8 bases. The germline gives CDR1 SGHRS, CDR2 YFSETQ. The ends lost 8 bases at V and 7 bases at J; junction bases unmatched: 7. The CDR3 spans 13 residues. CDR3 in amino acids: CASTGGSGEKLFF. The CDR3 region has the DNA TGCGCCAGTACAGGGGGTTCGGGTGAAAAACTGTTTTTT.

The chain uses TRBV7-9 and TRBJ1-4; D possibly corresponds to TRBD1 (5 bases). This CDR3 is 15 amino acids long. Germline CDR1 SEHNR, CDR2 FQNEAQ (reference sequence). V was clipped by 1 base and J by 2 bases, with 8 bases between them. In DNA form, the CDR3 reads TGTGCCAGCAGCTTAGGGCGGGGGACTAATGAAAAACTGTTTTTT. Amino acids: CASSLGRGTNEKLFF.

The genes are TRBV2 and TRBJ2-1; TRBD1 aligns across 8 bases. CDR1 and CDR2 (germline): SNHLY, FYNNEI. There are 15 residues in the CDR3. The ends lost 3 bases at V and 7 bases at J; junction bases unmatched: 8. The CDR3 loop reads CASSDVTGGRNEQFF. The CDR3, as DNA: TGTGCCAGCAGTGACGTCACAGGGGGAAGAAATGAGCAGTTCTTC.

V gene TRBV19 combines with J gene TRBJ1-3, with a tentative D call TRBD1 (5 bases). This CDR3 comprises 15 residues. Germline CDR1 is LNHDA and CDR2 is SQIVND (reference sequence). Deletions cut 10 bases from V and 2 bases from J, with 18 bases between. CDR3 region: CATPLRTGPGNTIYF. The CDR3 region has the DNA TGTGCCACCCCCCTGAGGACGGGACCTGGAAACACCATATATTTT.